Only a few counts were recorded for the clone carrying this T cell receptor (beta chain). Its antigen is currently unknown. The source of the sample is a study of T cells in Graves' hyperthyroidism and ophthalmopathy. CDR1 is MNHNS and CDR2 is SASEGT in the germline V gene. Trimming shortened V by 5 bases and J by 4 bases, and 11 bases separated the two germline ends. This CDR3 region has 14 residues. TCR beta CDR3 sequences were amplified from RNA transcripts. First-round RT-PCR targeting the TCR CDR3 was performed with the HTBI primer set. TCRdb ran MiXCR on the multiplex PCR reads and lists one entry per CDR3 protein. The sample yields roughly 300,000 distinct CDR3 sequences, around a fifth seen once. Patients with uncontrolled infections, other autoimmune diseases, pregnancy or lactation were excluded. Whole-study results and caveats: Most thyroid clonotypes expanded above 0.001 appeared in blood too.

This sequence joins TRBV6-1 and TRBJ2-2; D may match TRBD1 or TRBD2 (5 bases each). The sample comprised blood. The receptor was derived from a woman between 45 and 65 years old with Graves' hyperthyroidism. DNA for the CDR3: TGTGCCAGCAGTTGGGACCCGAGCACCGGGGAGCTGTTTTTT. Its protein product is CASSWDPSTGELFF.